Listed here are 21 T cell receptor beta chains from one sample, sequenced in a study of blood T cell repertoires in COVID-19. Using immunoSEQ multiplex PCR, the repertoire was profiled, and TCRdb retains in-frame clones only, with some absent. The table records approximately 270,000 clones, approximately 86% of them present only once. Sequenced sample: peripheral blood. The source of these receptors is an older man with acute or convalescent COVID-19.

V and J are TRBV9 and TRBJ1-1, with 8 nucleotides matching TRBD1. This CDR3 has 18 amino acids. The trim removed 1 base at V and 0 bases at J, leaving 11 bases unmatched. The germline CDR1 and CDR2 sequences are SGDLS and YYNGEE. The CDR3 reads CASSVLTGQGSMNTEAFF. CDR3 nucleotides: TGTGCCAGCAGCGTATTAACTGGACAGGGAAGTATGAACACTGAAGCTTTCTTT.

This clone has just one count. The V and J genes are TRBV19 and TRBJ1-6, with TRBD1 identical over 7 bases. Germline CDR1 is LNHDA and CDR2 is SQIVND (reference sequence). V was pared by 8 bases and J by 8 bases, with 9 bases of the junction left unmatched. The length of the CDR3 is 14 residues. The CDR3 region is CASASRDSYSPLHF. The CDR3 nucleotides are TGTGCCAGTGCATCCCGGGACAGCTATTCACCCCTCCACTTT.

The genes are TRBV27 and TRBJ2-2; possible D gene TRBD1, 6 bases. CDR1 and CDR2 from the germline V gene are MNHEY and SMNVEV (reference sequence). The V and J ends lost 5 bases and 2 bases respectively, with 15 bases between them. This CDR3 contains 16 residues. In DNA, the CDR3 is TGTGCCAGCAGTCCTCGGACAGCACTCAACACCGGGGAGCTGTTTTTT. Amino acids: CASSPRTALNTGELFF.

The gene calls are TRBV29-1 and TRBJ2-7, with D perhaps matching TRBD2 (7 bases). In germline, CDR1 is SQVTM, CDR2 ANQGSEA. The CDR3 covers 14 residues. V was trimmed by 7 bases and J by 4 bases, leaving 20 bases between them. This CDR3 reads CSAREGVGQYEQYF. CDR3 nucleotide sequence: TGCAGCGCTAGGGAGGGGGTAGGGCAATACGAGCAGTACTTC.

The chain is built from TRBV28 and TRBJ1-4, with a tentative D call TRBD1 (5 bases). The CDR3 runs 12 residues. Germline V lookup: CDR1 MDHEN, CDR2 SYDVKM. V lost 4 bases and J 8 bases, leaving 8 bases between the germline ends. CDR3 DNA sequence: TGTGCCAGCAGTTACGGGGGGGAAAAACTGTTTTTT. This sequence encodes CASSYGGEKLFF.

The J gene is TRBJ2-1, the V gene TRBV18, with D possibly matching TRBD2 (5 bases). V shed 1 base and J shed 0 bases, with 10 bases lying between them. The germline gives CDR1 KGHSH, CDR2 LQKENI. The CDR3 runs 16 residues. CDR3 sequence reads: CASSPREGSSYNEQFF. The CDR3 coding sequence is TGTGCCAGCTCACCACGCGAGGGAAGCTCCTACAATGAGCAGTTCTTC.

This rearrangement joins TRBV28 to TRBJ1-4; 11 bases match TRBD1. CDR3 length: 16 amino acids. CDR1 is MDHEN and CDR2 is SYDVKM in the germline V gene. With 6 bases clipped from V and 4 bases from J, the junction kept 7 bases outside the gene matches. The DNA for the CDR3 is TGTGCCAGCAGCTGGGACAGGGGGTCGCTTAATGAAAAACTGTTTTTT. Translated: CASSWDRGSLNEKLFF.

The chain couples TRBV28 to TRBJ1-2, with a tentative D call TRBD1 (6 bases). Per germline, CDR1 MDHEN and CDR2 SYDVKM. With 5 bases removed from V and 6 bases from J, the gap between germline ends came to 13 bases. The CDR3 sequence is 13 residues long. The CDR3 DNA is TGTGCCAGCAGTATTACAGGGAACGATGGCTACACCTTC. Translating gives CASSITGNDGYTF.

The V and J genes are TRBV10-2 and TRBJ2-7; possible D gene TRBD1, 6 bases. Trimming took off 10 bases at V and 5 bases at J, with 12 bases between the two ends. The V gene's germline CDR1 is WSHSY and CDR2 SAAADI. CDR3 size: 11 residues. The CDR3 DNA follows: TGCGCCACCCACAGGGACCACGAGCAGTACTTC. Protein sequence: CATHRDHEQYF.

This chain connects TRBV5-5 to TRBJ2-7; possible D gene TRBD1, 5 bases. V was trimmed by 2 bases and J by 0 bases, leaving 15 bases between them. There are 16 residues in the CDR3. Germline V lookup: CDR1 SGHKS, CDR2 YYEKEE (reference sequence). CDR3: CASSFLITRGSYEQYF. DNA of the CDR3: TGTGCCAGCAGCTTTTTAATTACAAGGGGCTCCTACGAGCAGTACTTC.

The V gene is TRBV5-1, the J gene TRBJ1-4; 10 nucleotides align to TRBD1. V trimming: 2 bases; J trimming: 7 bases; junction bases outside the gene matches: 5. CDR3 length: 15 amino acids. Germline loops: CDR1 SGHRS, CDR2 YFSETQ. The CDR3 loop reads CASSLGGQGFEKLFF. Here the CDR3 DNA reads TGCGCCAGCAGCTTAGGGGGACAGGGGTTTGAAAAACTGTTTTTT.

The CDR3 DNA is TGTGCCAGCAGTGCTTACAGAGACACTGAAGCTTTCTTT. It encodes CASSAYRDTEAFF. This rearrangement joins TRBV25-1 to TRBJ1-1; no firm D call. Germline-derived CDR1 and CDR2 are MGHDK and SYGVNS. The ends were cut back, 4 bases at V and 3 bases at J, with 9 bases in the middle. The CDR3 runs to 13 residues.

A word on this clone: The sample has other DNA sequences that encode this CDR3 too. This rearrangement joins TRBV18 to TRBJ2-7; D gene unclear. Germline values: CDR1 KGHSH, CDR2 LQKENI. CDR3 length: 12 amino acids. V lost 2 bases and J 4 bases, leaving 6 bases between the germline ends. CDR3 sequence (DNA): TGTGCCAGCTCACCAGGGCAGTACGAGCAGTACTTC. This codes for CASSPGQYEQYF.

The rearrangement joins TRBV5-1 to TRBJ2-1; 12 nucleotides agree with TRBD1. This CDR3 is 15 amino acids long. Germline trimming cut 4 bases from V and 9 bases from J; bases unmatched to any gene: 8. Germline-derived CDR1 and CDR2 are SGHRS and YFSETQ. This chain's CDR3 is CASSRDRGLRGEQFF. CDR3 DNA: TGCGCCAGCAGCCGGGACAGGGGGCTGAGGGGTGAGCAGTTCTTC.

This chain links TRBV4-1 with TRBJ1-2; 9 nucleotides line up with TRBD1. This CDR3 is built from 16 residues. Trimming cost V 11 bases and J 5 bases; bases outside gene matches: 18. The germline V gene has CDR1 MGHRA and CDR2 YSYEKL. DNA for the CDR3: TGCGCCCGCCGCCGCCCGGGACAGGGAGAAATGTATGGCTACACCTTC. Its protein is CARRRPGQGEMYGYTF.

The CDR3 sequence: CASSQAGGYTF. The CDR3 DNA is TGTGCCAGCAGTCAGGCGGGGGGCTACACCTTC. This chain connects TRBV6-2 or TRBV6-3 to TRBJ1-2; no reliable D call. CDR1 is MNHEY and CDR2 is SVGEGT in the germline V gene. Trimming took off 5 bases at V and 8 bases at J, with 9 bases between the two ends. This CDR3 contains 11 residues.

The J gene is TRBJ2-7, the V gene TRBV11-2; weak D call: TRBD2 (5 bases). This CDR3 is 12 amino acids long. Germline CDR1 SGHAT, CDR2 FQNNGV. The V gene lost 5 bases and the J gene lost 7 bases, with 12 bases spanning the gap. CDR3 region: CASSGDPGEQYF. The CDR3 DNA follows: TGTGCCAGCAGCGGAGACCCGGGGGAGCAGTACTTC.

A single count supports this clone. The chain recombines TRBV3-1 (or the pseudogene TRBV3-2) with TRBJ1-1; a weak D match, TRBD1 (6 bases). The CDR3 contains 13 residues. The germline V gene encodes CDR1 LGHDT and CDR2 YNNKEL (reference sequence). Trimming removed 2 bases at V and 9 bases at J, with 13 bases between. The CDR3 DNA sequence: TGTGCCAGCAGCCAACGGGCAGGGGAGAAAGCTTTCTTT. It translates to CASSQRAGEKAFF.

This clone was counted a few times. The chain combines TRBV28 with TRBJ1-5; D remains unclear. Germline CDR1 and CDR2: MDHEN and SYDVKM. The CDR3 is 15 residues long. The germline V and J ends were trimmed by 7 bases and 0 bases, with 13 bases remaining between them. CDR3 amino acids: CASTWGGYSNQPQHF. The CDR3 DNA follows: TGTGCCAGCACCTGGGGAGGCTATAGCAATCAGCCCCAGCATTTT.

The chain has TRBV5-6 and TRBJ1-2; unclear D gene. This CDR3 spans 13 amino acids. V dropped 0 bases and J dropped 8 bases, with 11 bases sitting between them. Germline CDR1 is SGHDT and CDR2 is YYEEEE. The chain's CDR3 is CASSLEAMGGYTF. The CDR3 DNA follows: TGTGCCAGCAGCTTGGAGGCTATGGGCGGCTACACCTTC.

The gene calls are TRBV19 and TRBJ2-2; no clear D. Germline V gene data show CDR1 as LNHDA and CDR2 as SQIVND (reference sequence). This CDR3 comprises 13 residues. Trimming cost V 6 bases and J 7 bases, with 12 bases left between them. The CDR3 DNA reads TGTGCCAGTAGGGGTAGCCGGGTCGGGGAGCTGTTTTTT. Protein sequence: CASRGSRVGELFF.